Each of the 23 T cell receptor beta chains below was sequenced from the same sample in a study of OX40 agonist ivuxolimab in advanced cancers. Here immunoSEQ multiplex PCR was the method, and the copy in TCRdb shows in-frame clones only, minus some. The data show tens of thousands of clones, with approximately 90% seen just once and roughly an eighth held by the top ten. Source: CD4+ or CD8+ T cells sorted from blood, taken in a trial of the OX40 agonist ivuxolimab. The source is an adult with an advanced solid tumor such as melanoma, head and neck, liver or kidney cancer.

The V gene is TRBV28, the J gene TRBJ1-1; D is ambiguous. Per the germline V gene, CDR1 is MDHEN and CDR2 is SYDVKM. This CDR3 is 13 amino acids long. Trimming pared 3 bases from V and 12 bases from J, leaving 17 bases between. CDR3 sequence: CASSLEVRAGTFF. For the CDR3, the DNA is TGTGCCAGCAGTTTGGAGGTTAGGGCAGGTACTTTCTTT.

This chain uses TRBV7-3 with TRBJ2-1; 11 positions match TRBD1. From germline, CDR1 is SGHTA and CDR2 FQGTGA. The CDR3 length is 16 residues. J was trimmed by 5 bases and V by 4 bases; bases with no gene match: 7. CDR3 residues: CASSWVGTGGNNEQFF. The CDR3 nucleotides read TGTGCCAGCAGCTGGGTAGGGACAGGGGGAAACAATGAGCAGTTCTTC.

The V call is TRBV11-2, the J call TRBJ2-2, with D possibly being TRBD2 (6 bases). The CDR3 has 15 residues. Germline V CDR1 and CDR2: SGHAT, FQNNGV. The V end lost 3 bases, the J end lost 4 bases, and 12 bases lay between the germline ends. As DNA, the CDR3 is TGTGCCAGCAGCTTCCCGTCCGGGGGCACCGGGGAGCTGTTTTTT. This codes for CASSFPSGGTGELFF.

This chain joins TRBV11-2 and TRBJ2-7; weak D call: TRBD2 (6 bases). Germline assignment: CDR1 SGHAT and CDR2 FQNNGV. CDR3 length equals 15 residues. V lost 5 bases and J lost 5, with 19 bases in between. CDR3 DNA: TGTGCCAGCAGCCGATGGGACGCAGGGACTGACGAGCAGTACTTC. Its protein product is CASSRWDAGTDEQYF.

This clone has just one count. This chain links TRBV9 with TRBJ1-5; D remains unclear. The CDR3 covers 17 residues. Germline V gene data show CDR1 as SGDLS and CDR2 as YYNGEE. V was shortened by 7 bases and J by 8 bases, with 28 bases between the two germline ends. CDR3 bases: TGTGCCAGCTCCCCCAGTGGGGTCGCCCACCCCGCGGAGCCCCAGCATTTT. Translating gives CASSPSGVAHPAEPQHF.

The rearrangement joins TRBV5-1 to TRBJ1-5; D is unclear. Per the germline V gene, CDR1 is SGHRS and CDR2 is YFSETQ. The CDR3 is made up of 14 amino acids. Trimming removed 1 base at V and 3 bases at J, with 8 bases between. The DNA of the CDR3 is TGCGCCAGCAGCTTGTATGGGGACAATCAGCCCCAGCATTTT. Translation gives CASSLYGDNQPQHF.

CDR3 region: CASSPDTNGYTF. Here the CDR3 DNA reads TGTGCCAGCAGCCCCGACACTAATGGCTACACCTTC. The rearrangement uses TRBV13 and TRBJ1-2; D call uncertain. Trimming took 5 bases from V and 6 from J, leaving 10 bases between them. Germline loops: CDR1 PRHDT, CDR2 FYEKMQ (reference sequence). CDR3 length: 12 residues.

This clone was counted a single time. The rearrangement joins TRBV10-3 to TRBJ2-1; TRBD2 is a possible D gene (6 bases). V lost 9 bases, J lost 0 bases, and 12 bases lay in between. The CDR3 runs to 14 residues. Germline-derived CDR1 and CDR2 are ENHRY and SYGVKD. The CDR3 DNA sequence: TGTGCCATACGGGACTCCCACTCCTACAATGAGCAGTTCTTC. Its translation: CAIRDSHSYNEQFF.

This clone has a single count. The chain employs TRBV28 and TRBJ2-7, with no clear D. Germline loops: CDR1 MDHEN, CDR2 SYDVKM. Trimming cost V 6 bases and J 0 bases, with 15 bases left between them. CDR3 length equals 15 residues. In nucleotides, the CDR3 is TGTGCCAGCAGGGAAGGAAAGGGATACTCCTACGAGCAGTACTTC. Protein product: CASREGKGYSYEQYF.

The rearrangement uses TRBV7-9 and TRBJ2-1, with D tentatively TRBD2 (6 bases). Trimming took off 5 bases at V and 8 bases at J, with 22 bases between the two ends. This CDR3 spans 16 amino acids. CDR1 and CDR2 from the germline V gene are SEHNR and FQNEAQ (reference sequence). CDR3 protein: CASSPHLKGGSDEQFF. The CDR3 bases are TGTGCCAGCAGCCCACATTTAAAGGGAGGTAGTGATGAGCAGTTCTTC.

This clone turned up a few times. The chain uses TRBV9 and TRBJ1-4; D gene ambiguous. The germline V and J ends were trimmed by 0 bases and 5 bases, with 11 bases remaining between them. The CDR3 loop spans 15 amino acids. Germline V gene sequence: CDR1 SGDLS, CDR2 YYNGEE. CDR3 in DNA: TGTGCCAGCAGCGTAGATAGCAGTCTCAATGAAAAACTGTTTTTT. Translating it yields CASSVDSSLNEKLFF.

The chain recombines TRBV27 with TRBJ1-1; D is uncertain. Germline V gene sequence: CDR1 MNHEY, CDR2 SMNVEV (reference sequence). V was cut by 2 bases and J by 1 base, with 8 bases left in between. This CDR3 region has 14 residues. The DNA of the CDR3 is TGTGCCAGCAGTTTAGCAGGAGAGAACACTGAAGCTTTCTTT. This codes for CASSLAGENTEAFF.

The chain carries TRBV7-9 and TRBJ1-4; D unresolved. This CDR3 contains 12 residues. V gave up 1 base and J gave up 7 bases, with 4 bases separating them. The germline CDR1 and CDR2 sequences are SEHNR and FQNEAQ (reference sequence). The CDR3: CASSLVSEKLFF. As DNA, the CDR3 is TGTGCCAGCAGCTTAGTGTCTGAAAAACTGTTTTTT.

The chain employs TRBV5-1 and TRBJ2-7; TRBD1 matches at 9 bases. The CDR3 consists of 13 residues. Germline V CDR1 and CDR2: SGHRS, YFSETQ. V lost 4 bases, J lost 5 bases, and 4 bases stayed unmatched. The CDR3 DNA sequence: TGCGCCAGCAGCACCGGACAGGGGCACGAGCAGTACTTC. It encodes CASSTGQGHEQYF.

This clone showed up just once. The V and J genes are TRBV11-1 and TRBJ2-1; tentatively, D is TRBD2 (6 bases). In germline, CDR1 is SGHAT, CDR2 FQDESV (reference sequence). This CDR3 contains 12 residues. The V end was cut by 5 bases, the J end by 9 bases, with 11 bases between. The chain's CDR3 is CASSLGGGEQFF. In DNA, the CDR3 is TGTGCCAGCAGCCTGGGAGGCGGTGAGCAGTTCTTC.

By sample fraction, this clone is medium-sized. This chain connects TRBV19 to TRBJ1-2; D remains unclear. The CDR3 sequence is 14 residues long. Germline CDR1 LNHDA, CDR2 SQIVND (reference sequence). V lost 7 bases, J lost 2 bases, and 14 bases lay in between. The CDR3 bases are TGTGCCAGTAACCCCCTCGGAGGGAACTATGGCTACACCTTC. This codes for CASNPLGGNYGYTF.

The chain recombines TRBV2 with TRBJ2-7; a weak D match, TRBD1 (6 bases). The CDR3 length is 14 residues. Per germline, CDR1 SNHLY and CDR2 FYNNEI. Trimming left V 5 bases short and J 2 bases short, with 13 bases between. The CDR3 reads CASSWGQGPYEQYF. The CDR3 nucleotides are TGTGCCAGCAGTTGGGGCCAGGGGCCCTACGAGCAGTACTTC. Full variable domain (remainder filled in from reference TRBV2 and TRBJ2-7): EPEVTQTPSHQVTQMGQEVILRCVPISNHLYFYWYRQILGQKVEFLVSFYNNEISEKSEIFDDQFSVERPDGSNFTLKIRSTKLEDSAMYFCASSWGQGPYEQYFGPGTRLTVT.

The chain employs TRBV30 and TRBJ2-7; 10 bases are a match to TRBD2. CDR1 and CDR2 from the germline V gene are GTSNPN and SVGIG (reference sequence). This CDR3 spans 13 amino acids. V lost 4 bases to trimming and J lost 0 bases; unmatched junction nucleotides: 0. The CDR3 nucleotides read TGTGCCTGGACTAGCGGGAGCTCCTACGAGCAGTACTTC. Its protein is CAWTSGSSYEQYF. The whole variable domain, remainder taken from reference TRBV30 and TRBJ2-7, is SQTIHQWPATLVQPVGSPLSLECTVEGTSNPNLYWYRQAAGRGLQLLFYSVGIGQISSEVPQNLSASRPQDRQFILSSKKLLLSDSGFYLCAWTSGSSYEQYFGPGTRLTVT.

The gene calls are TRBV9 and TRBJ2-3; 9 bases fit TRBD1. V lost 3 bases to trimming and J lost 6 bases; unmatched junction nucleotides: 8. CDR1 is SGDLS and CDR2 is YYNGEE in the germline V gene. This CDR3 is 15 amino acids long. The CDR3 region is CASSDGTGRTDTQYF. CDR3 bases: TGTGCCAGCAGCGACGGGACAGGGAGGACCGATACGCAGTATTTT.

This chain uses TRBV27 with TRBJ2-7; D might be TRBD1 (5 bases). V lost 2 bases and J 10 bases, leaving 9 bases between the germline ends. The length of the CDR3 is 11 residues. From germline, CDR1 is MNHEY and CDR2 SMNVEV (reference sequence). CDR3 sequence (DNA): TGTGCCAGCAGTTTAGGGGCACTTCAGTACTTC. This codes for CASSLGALQYF.

The V call is TRBV4-1, the J call TRBJ1-3, with 8 positions matching TRBD1. The V and J ends lost 3 bases and 4 bases, in that order; junction bases with no gene match: 8. The CDR3 has 16 amino acids. In germline, CDR1 is MGHRA, CDR2 YSYEKL. DNA of the CDR3: TGCGCCAGCAGCCAGCCAGACAGGGGTTTAGGAAACACCATATATTTT. Translated: CASSQPDRGLGNTIYF.

The CDR3 spells CASSHRRTEAYQPQHF. CDR3 bases: TGTGCCAGCTCCCATCGTAGGACGGAAGCATATCAGCCCCAGCATTTT. The chain has TRBV18 and TRBJ1-5; no clear D. V lost 6 bases to trimming and J lost 5 bases, with 20 bases between them. The CDR3 consists of 16 residues. Germline CDR1 reads KGHSH; CDR2 reads LQKENI.

The V and J genes are TRBV27 and TRBJ2-1; no clear D gene. The CDR3 spans 13 residues. The V end was cut by 8 bases, the J end by 10 bases, with 18 bases between. Germline assignment: CDR1 MNHEY and CDR2 SMNVEV (reference sequence). For the CDR3, the DNA is TGTGCCAGCCCTCTCCCCCAAGGGCGAGAGCAGTTCTTC. Amino acids: CASPLPQGREQFF.